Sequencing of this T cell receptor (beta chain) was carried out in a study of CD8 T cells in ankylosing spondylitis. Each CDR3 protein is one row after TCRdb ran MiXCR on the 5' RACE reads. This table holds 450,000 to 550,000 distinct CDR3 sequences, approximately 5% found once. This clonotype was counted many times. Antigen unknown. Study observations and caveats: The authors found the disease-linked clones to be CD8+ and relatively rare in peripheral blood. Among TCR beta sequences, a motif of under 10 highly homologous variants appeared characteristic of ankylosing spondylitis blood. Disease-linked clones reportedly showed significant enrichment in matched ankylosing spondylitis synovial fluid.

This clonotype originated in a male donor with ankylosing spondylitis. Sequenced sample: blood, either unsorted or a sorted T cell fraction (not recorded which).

CDR3 coding DNA: TGCAGCGCTGGGGGACAGGTGAACACTGAAGCTTTCTTT. Translating it yields CSAGGQVNTEAFF. The chain joins TRBV29-1 to TRBJ1-1; 8 bases match TRBD1. The CDR3 is 13 amino acids. The germline gives CDR1 SQVTM, CDR2 ANQGSEA. The J segment lost 0 bases and the V segment lost 7 bases, leaving 4 bases of the junction unmatched.